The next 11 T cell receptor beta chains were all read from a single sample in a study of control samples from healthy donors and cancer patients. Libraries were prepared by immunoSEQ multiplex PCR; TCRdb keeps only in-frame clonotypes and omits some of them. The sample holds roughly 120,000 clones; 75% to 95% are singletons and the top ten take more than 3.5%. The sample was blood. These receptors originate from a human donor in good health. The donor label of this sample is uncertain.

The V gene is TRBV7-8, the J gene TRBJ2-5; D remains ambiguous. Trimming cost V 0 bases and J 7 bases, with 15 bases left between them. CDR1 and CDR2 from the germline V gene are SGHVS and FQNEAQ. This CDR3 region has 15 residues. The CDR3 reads CASSLAPGPKGTQYF. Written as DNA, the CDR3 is TGTGCCAGCAGCTTAGCGCCCGGACCCAAGGGGACCCAGTACTTC.

The CDR3 spells CASSSGKYNEQFF. DNA for the CDR3: TGTGCCAGCAGCTCCGGGAAGTACAATGAGCAGTTCTTC. The chain couples TRBV7-3 to TRBJ2-1, with D possibly TRBD2 on 5 matching bases. V was clipped by 4 bases and J by 4 bases, with 8 bases between them. Germline CDR1 is SGHTA and CDR2 is FQGTGA. There are 13 residues in the CDR3. Filled out from reference TRBV7-3 and TRBJ2-1, the complete variable domain reads GAGVSQTPSNKVTEKGKYVELRCDPISGHTALYWYRQSLGQGPEFLIYFQGTGAADDSGLPNDRFFAVRPEGSVSTLKIQRTERGDSAVYLCASSSGKYNEQFFGPGTRLTVL.

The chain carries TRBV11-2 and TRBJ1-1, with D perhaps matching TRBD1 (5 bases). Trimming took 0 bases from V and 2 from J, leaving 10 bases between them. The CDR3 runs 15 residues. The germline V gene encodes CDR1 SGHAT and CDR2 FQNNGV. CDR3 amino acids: CASSLEGLKNTEAFF. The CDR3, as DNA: TGTGCCAGCAGCTTAGAGGGACTGAAAAACACTGAAGCTTTCTTT.

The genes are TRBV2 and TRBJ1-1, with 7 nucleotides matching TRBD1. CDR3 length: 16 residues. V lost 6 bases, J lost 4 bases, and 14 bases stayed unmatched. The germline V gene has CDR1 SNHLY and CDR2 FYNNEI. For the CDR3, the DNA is TGTGCCAGCAGCCAAATTGCAGGGGGGGAGGGCACTGAAGCTTTCTTT. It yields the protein CASSQIAGGEGTEAFF.

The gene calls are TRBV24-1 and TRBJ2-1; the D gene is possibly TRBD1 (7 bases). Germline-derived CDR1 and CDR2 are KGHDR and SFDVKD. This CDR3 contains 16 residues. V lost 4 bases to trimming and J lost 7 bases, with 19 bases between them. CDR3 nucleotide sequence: TGTGCCACCAGTGACCTACGCGGGACAGTAGTTAATGAGCAGTTCTTC. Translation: CATSDLRGTVVNEQFF.

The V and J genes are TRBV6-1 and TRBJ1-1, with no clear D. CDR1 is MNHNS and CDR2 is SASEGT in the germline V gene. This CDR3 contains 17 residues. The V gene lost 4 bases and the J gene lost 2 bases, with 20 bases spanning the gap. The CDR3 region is CASSAAGSPYSNTEAFF. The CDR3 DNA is TGTGCCAGCAGTGCAGCAGGATCTCCCTATTCTAACACTGAAGCTTTCTTT.

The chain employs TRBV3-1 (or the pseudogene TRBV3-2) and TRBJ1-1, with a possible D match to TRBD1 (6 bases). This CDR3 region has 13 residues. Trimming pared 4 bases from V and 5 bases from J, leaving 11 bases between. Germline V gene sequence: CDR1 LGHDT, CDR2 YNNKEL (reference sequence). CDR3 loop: CASSLIRGTEAFF. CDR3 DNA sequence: TGTGCCAGCAGCCTTATCAGGGGAACTGAAGCTTTCTTT.

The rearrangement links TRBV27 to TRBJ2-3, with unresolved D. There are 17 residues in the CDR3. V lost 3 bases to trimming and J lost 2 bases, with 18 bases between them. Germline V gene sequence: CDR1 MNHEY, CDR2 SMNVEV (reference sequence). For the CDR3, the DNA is TGTGCCAGCAGTTTTTTGGGCCAAAACCACCCCACAGATACGCAGTATTTT. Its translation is CASSFLGQNHPTDTQYF.

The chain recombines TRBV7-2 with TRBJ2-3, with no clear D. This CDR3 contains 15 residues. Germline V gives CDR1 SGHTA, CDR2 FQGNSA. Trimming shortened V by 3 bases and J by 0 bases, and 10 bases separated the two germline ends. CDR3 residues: CASSFSLFSTDTQYF. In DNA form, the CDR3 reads TGTGCCAGCAGCTTCAGCTTATTTAGCACAGATACGCAGTATTTT.

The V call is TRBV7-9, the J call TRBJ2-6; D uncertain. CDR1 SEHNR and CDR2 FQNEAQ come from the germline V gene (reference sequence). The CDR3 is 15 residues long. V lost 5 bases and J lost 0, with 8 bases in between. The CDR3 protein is CASSTVLSGANVLTF. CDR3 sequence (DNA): TGTGCCAGCAGCACGGTCCTCTCTGGGGCCAACGTCCTGACTTTC.

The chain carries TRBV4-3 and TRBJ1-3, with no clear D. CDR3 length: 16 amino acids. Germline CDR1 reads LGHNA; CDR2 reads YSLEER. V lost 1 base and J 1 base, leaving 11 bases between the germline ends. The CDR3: CASSQGAHQSGNTIYF. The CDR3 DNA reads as TGCGCCAGCAGCCAAGGCGCGCATCAATCTGGAAACACCATATATTTT.